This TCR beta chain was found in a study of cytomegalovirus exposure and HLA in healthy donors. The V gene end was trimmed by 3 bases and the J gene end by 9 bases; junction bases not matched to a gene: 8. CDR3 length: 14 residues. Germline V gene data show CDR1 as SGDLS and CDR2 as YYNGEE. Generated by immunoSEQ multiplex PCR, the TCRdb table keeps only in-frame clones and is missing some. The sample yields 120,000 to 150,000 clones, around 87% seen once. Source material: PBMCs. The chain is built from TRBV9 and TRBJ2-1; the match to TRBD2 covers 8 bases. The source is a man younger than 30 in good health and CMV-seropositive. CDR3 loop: CASSALRTSREQFF. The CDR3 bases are TGTGCCAGCAGCGCACTCCGGACTAGCCGTGAGCAGTTCTTC.